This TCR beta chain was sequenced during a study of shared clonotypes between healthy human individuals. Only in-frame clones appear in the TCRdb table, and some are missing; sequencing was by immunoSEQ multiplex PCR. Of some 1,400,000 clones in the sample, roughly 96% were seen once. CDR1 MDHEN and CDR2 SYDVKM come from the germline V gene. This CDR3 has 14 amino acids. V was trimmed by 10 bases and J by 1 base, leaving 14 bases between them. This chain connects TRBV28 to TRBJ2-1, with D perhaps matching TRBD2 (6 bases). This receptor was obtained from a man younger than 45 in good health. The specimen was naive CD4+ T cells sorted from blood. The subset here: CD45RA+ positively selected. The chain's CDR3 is CATGSRVSYNEQFF. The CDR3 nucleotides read TGTGCCACCGGGAGCCGGGTGTCCTACAATGAGCAGTTCTTC.